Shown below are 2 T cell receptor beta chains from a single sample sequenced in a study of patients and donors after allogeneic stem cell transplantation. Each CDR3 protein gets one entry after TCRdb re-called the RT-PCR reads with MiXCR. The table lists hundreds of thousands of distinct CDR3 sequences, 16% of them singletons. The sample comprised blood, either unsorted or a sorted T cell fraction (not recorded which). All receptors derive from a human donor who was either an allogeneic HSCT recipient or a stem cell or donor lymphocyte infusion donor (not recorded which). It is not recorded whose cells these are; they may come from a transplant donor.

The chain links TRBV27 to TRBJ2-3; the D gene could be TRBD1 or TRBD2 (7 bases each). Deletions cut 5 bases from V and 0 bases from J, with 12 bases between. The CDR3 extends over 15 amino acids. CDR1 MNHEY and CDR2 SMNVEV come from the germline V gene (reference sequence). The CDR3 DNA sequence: TGTGCCAGCAGTCAGGGGGGGACTAGCACAGATACGCAGTATTTT. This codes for CASSQGGTSTDTQYF.

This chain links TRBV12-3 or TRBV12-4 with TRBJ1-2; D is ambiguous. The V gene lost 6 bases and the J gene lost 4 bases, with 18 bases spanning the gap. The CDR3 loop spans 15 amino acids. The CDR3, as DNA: TGTGCCAGCAGGTGGACCGAAGAAGGGCCCTATGGCTACACCTTC. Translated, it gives CASRWTEEGPYGYTF.